Listed here are 24 T cell receptor beta chains from one sample, sequenced in a study of Graves' ophthalmopathy and Graves' hyperthyroidism. The study amplified TCR beta CDR3 regions using RNA transcripts. RT-PCR with HTBI primers came first, then second-round multiplex PCR. Via MiXCR, TCRdb re-called the multiplex PCR reads, giving one row per CDR3 protein. The table includes 500,000 to 800,000 distinct CDR3 sequences, about two fifths detected once. The specimen was peripheral blood. These receptors all stem from an adult man with Graves' ophthalmopathy.

This clonotype appeared a single time. The V and J genes are TRBV20-1 and TRBJ2-5; the match to TRBD2 covers 8 bases. Losses at the gene ends were 3 bases for V and 11 bases for J; bases not matched to a gene: 11. CDR1 is DFQATT, CDR2 SNEGSKA, per germline (reference sequence). The CDR3 sequence is 13 residues long. For the CDR3, the DNA is TGCAGTGCTAGCGGGAGGGCCACAGATACGCAGTACTTC. This translates into CSASGRATDTQYF.

This clonotype was picked up a small number of times. The chain is built from TRBV12-3 or TRBV12-4 and TRBJ1-5; D is uncertain. V shed 1 base and J shed 0 bases, with 10 bases lying between them. The CDR3 contains 16 residues. The CDR3 reads CASSLGAAYSNQPQHF. CDR3 sequence (DNA): TGTGCCAGCAGTTTAGGGGCAGCTTATAGCAATCAGCCCCAGCATTTT.

This clonotype was recorded at least ten times. The chain has TRBV20-1 and TRBJ2-7; D unclear. V lost 5 bases and J 5 bases, leaving 10 bases between the germline ends. Germline V CDR1 and CDR2: DFQATT, SNEGSKA (reference sequence). The CDR3 is made up of 11 amino acids. The CDR3 coding sequence is TGCAGTGCTCCAGGACGGGACGAGCAGTACTTC. Residues: CSAPGRDEQYF.

This clonotype showed up many times. The CDR3 DNA follows: TGTGCCAGCAGTGGAGGAGGAACCTACGAGCAGTACTTC. It translates to CASSGGGTYEQYF. The chain joins TRBV2 to TRBJ2-7, with D possibly matching TRBD2 (5 bases). The CDR3 has 13 amino acids. The V end was cut by 4 bases, the J end by 2 bases, with 9 bases between. Germline V gene data show CDR1 as SNHLY and CDR2 as FYNNEI.

This clonotype was counted ten times or more. V usage is TRBV5-8 and J usage is TRBJ1-2; D ambiguous. Germline values: CDR1 SGHTS, CDR2 YDEGEE. The CDR3 consists of 11 residues. Between the trimmed V and J ends, which lost 4 bases and 14 bases, there was a span of 15 bases. DNA for the CDR3: TGTGCCAGCAGCGGTTTGGGGAGAAGTACCTTC. Protein sequence: CASSGLGRSTF.

The genes are TRBV19 and TRBJ1-2; unclear D gene. Germline CDR1 and CDR2: LNHDA and SQIVND (reference sequence). Deletions cut 11 bases from V and 7 bases from J, with 20 bases between. The CDR3 is 13 amino acids. This chain's CDR3 is CAWSVMGGGGYTF. In DNA, the CDR3 is TGTGCCTGGAGTGTCATGGGAGGAGGTGGCTACACCTTC. Looking up the rest from reference TRBV19 and TRBJ1-2 gives the full variable domain: DGGITQSPKYLFRKEGQNVTLSCEQNLNHDAMYWYRQDPGQGLRLIYYSQIVNDFQKGDIAEGYSVSREKKESFPLTVTSAQKNPTAFYLCAWSVMGGGGYTFGSGTRLTVV.

CDR3 sequence: CASSFIGTGVSYEQYF. The CDR3 coding sequence is TGCGCCAGCAGCTTTATCGGGACAGGGGTCTCCTACGAGCAGTACTTC. This chain joins TRBV4-1 and TRBJ2-7; TRBD1 agrees at 10 bases. Per germline, CDR1 MGHRA and CDR2 YSYEKL. Losses at the gene ends were 5 bases for V and 0 bases for J; bases not matched to a gene: 7. The CDR3 extends over 16 amino acids.

This clonotype was counted ten times or more. The chain recombines TRBV10-3 with TRBJ1-5, with D perhaps matching TRBD1 (6 bases). V was cut by 0 bases and J by 1 base, with 10 bases left in between. Germline CDR1 reads ENHRY; CDR2 reads SYGVKD. This CDR3 spans 16 amino acids. The CDR3 sequence is CAISESYGQSNQPQHF. In nucleotides, the CDR3 is TGTGCCATCAGTGAGTCTTACGGACAGAGCAATCAGCCCCAGCATTTT.

This clonotype was counted between two and nine times. V gene TRBV7-2 combines with J gene TRBJ2-7; the match to TRBD1 covers 7 bases. The CDR3 contains 14 residues. The ends lost 3 bases at V and 2 bases at J; junction bases unmatched: 4. Per the germline V gene, CDR1 is SGHTA and CDR2 is FQGNSA. The CDR3 DNA follows: TGTGCCAGCAGCTTGGGACAGAGACCCTACGAGCAGTACTTC. It is translated as CASSLGQRPYEQYF.

This rearrangement joins TRBV19 to TRBJ1-5, with no clear D. This CDR3 is built from 14 residues. Germline V gene data show CDR1 as LNHDA and CDR2 as SQIVND (reference sequence). Between the trimmed V and J ends, which lost 5 bases and 16 bases, there was a span of 24 bases. Here the CDR3 DNA reads TGTGCCAGTAGTCCACACGGACTAGCGGGCAGGAGACATTTT. It specifies CASSPHGLAGRRHF.

This clonotype has at least ten counts. The genes are TRBV2 and TRBJ1-6, with D possibly being TRBD1 (5 bases). Between the trimmed V and J ends, which lost 6 bases and 7 bases, there was a span of 13 bases. The length of the CDR3 is 14 residues. In germline, CDR1 is SNHLY, CDR2 FYNNEI. The CDR3 bases are TGTGCCAGCAGACCCCAGGGCCTAAATTCACCCCTCCACTTT. It translates to CASRPQGLNSPLHF.

The chain links TRBV29-1 to TRBJ1-1; 8 positions match TRBD1. J was trimmed by 5 bases and V by 6 bases; bases with no gene match: 14. Germline-derived CDR1 and CDR2 are SQVTM and ANQGSEA. CDR3 size: 15 residues. The CDR3: CSVGGGTGRETEAFF. The CDR3 coding sequence is TGCAGCGTAGGGGGCGGGACAGGAAGAGAAACTGAAGCTTTCTTT.

This sequence joins TRBV4-3 and TRBJ1-5; 8 nucleotides align to TRBD1. V shed 2 bases, J shed 3 bases, and the junction held 3 bases outside the gene matches. The CDR3 is 15 residues long. Germline CDR1 and CDR2: LGHNA and YSLEER. The CDR3 DNA is TGCGCCAGCAGCCAATCGGGACAGGTCAATCAGCCCCAGCATTTT. It yields the protein CASSQSGQVNQPQHF.

This clonotype was observed at least ten times. This CDR3 is CATSRDRGRYEQYF. The CDR3 DNA follows: TGTGCCACCAGCAGGGACAGGGGAAGGTACGAGCAGTACTTC. The V gene is TRBV15, the J gene TRBJ2-7, with 9 bases identical to TRBD1. Trimming removed 3 bases from V and 4 bases from J; junction bases left unmatched: 4. Germline loops: CDR1 LNHNV, CDR2 YYDKDF (reference sequence). This CDR3 contains 14 residues.

This clonotype was picked up many times. The chain employs TRBV29-1 and TRBJ2-5; 8 nucleotides align to TRBD1. Germline CDR1 and CDR2: SQVTM and ANQGSEA. The CDR3 is 14 amino acids. With 3 bases clipped from V and 4 bases from J, the junction kept 7 bases outside the gene matches. CDR3 in DNA: TGCAGCGTTGAGAGACAGGGGTGGCGAGAGACCCAGTACTTC. This sequence encodes CSVERQGWRETQYF.

This clonotype occurred many times. V is TRBV7-3 and J is TRBJ1-6, with 8 positions matching TRBD1. With 4 bases clipped from V and 7 bases from J, the junction kept 0 bases outside the gene matches. CDR1 is SGHTA, CDR2 FQGTGA, per germline. This CDR3 has 13 residues. CDR3 protein: CASSWTGNSPLHF. The CDR3 nucleotides are TGTGCCAGCAGCTGGACAGGGAATTCACCCCTCCACTTT.

This clonotype appeared many times. The chain couples TRBV5-4 to TRBJ1-1; no clear D gene. Trimming took 9 bases from V and 5 from J, leaving 20 bases between them. CDR1 and CDR2 from the germline V gene are SGHNT and YYREEE (reference sequence). This CDR3 comprises 14 residues. This CDR3 is CATQWGGDWTEAFF. The DNA for the CDR3 is TGTGCCACCCAATGGGGTGGGGATTGGACTGAAGCTTTCTTT.

The V call is TRBV2, the J call TRBJ1-6; D gene ambiguous. Trimming removed 4 bases at V and 5 bases at J, with 15 bases between. In germline, CDR1 is SNHLY, CDR2 FYNNEI. The CDR3 contains 16 residues. CDR3 amino acids: CASSARDRSDNSPLHF. CDR3 nucleotides: TGTGCCAGCAGTGCTAGAGATAGGTCAGATAATTCACCCCTCCACTTT.

This clonotype was seen at least ten times. The V gene is TRBV9, the J gene TRBJ2-2, with TRBD2 matching 9 bases. The J segment lost 2 bases and the V segment lost 1 base, leaving 3 bases of the junction unmatched. Germline CDR1 and CDR2: SGDLS and YYNGEE. There are 16 residues in the CDR3. CDR3 sequence (DNA): TGTGCCAGCAGCGTACAAGCGGGGGGCAACACCGGGGAGCTGTTTTTT. This codes for CASSVQAGGNTGELFF. The full variable domain, with the rest looked up from reference TRBV9 and TRBJ2-2, is DSGVTQTPKHLITATGQRVTLRCSPRSGDLSVYWYQQSLDQGLQFLIQYYNGEERAKGNILERFSAQQFPDLHSELNLSSLELGDSALYFCASSVQAGGNTGELFFGEGSRLTVL.

This clonotype was seen repeatedly, ten times or more. The rearrangement uses TRBV7-9 and TRBJ1-5; perhaps TRBD1 as D (5 bases). This CDR3 is 15 amino acids long. Per the germline V gene, CDR1 is SEHNR and CDR2 is FQNEAQ (reference sequence). V lost 5 bases, J lost 3 bases, and 14 bases lay in between. CDR3 sequence reads: CASSLGGEYNQPQHF. DNA for the CDR3: TGTGCCAGCAGCCTAGGAGGGGAGTACAATCAGCCCCAGCATTTT.

This chain connects TRBV10-3 to TRBJ1-2; 9 positions agree with TRBD1. V was pared by 5 bases and J by 0 bases, with 16 bases of the junction left unmatched. Germline V gene sequence: CDR1 ENHRY, CDR2 SYGVKD. CDR3 length: 19 residues. CDR3 amino acids: CAISQTGTGLADANYGYTF. CDR3 DNA: TGTGCCATCAGTCAGACCGGGACAGGGTTAGCTGATGCTAACTATGGCTACACCTTC.

This sequence joins TRBV6-6 and TRBJ1-4, with D possibly matching TRBD1 (6 bases). From germline, CDR1 is MNHNY and CDR2 SVGAGI (reference sequence). The V gene lost 5 bases and the J gene lost 7 bases, with 14 bases spanning the gap. The CDR3 is 14 amino acids. The CDR3 nucleotides are TGTGCCAGCAGTGGAGGGGGGGCCGTTGAAAAACTGTTTTTT. Translating gives CASSGGGAVEKLFF.

As for this clonotype: This could be a read error, since a much larger clone is one nucleotide away. The chain is built from TRBV11-2 and TRBJ1-1; tentatively, D is TRBD1 (6 bases). The germline V gene has CDR1 SGHAT and CDR2 FQNNGV. Trimming removed 5 bases from V and 1 base from J, with 11 bases in between. The CDR3 spans 14 residues. CDR3 loop: CASSRGQENTEAFF. The CDR3 DNA reads TGTGCCAGCAGCCGGGGACAAGAGAACACTGAAGCTTTCTTT.

The chain links TRBV7-9 to TRBJ1-1; a possible D gene is TRBD1 (5 bases). Germline V gene lookup returns CDR1 SEHNR and CDR2 FQNEAQ (reference sequence). Trimming removed 5 bases at V and 4 bases at J, with 14 bases between. The CDR3 runs 14 residues. Here the CDR3 reads CASSPSQVATEAFF. The DNA of the CDR3 is TGTGCCAGCAGCCCGTCACAGGTAGCCACTGAAGCTTTCTTT.